These T cell receptor beta chains were read from a single sample in a study of blood T cell repertoires in COVID-19. Using immunoSEQ multiplex PCR, the repertoire was profiled, and TCRdb retains in-frame clones only, with some absent. The data contain approximately 350,000 clones, more than 85% of them singletons. Sample: PBMCs or T cells enriched from blood (not recorded which). The receptors come from a woman in her twenties or thirties who had recovered from COVID-19. The CDR3 runs from the conserved cysteine through the conserved F or W. Fields, in order: J gene, clone size, D gene, V gene, CDR3 protein, CDR3 DNA. The D gene is left open where the match is weak. Clone size is given for some rows only: seen once, a few or many times, or a class if the clone is expanded.

j_gene: TRBJ2-5; abundance: NA; d_gene: TRBD2; v_gene: TRBV5-1; CDR3aa: CASSEGLAGQETQYF; CDR3nt: TGCGCCAGCAGCGAGGGACTAGCGGGACAAGAGACCCAGTACTTC
j_gene: TRBJ1-3; abundance: NA; d_gene: NA; v_gene: TRBV28; CDR3aa: CASSLGAGSGNTIYF; CDR3nt: TGTGCCAGCAGTTTAGGGGCTGGCTCTGGAAACACCATATATTTT
j_gene: TRBJ2-5; abundance: NA; d_gene: NA; v_gene: TRBV7-9; CDR3aa: CASSPPGQTGGTQYF; CDR3nt: TGTGCCAGCAGCCCCCCCGGACAGACTGGGGGGACCCAGTACTTC
j_gene: TRBJ1-2; abundance: NA; d_gene: TRBD1; v_gene: TRBV10-3; CDR3aa: CAISDSWTGAGYTF; CDR3nt: TGTGCCATCAGTGATAGTTGGACAGGGGCCGGCTACACCTTC
j_gene: TRBJ1-3; abundance: NA; d_gene: NA; v_gene: TRBV5-1; CDR3aa: CASSYLGQSGNTIYF; CDR3nt: TGCGCCAGCAGCTACCTAGGACAGTCTGGAAACACCATATATTTT
j_gene: TRBJ1-1; abundance: NA; d_gene: NA; v_gene: TRBV7-3; CDR3aa: CASSLVESGENTEAFF; CDR3nt: TGTGCCAGCAGCTTGGTCGAGTCCGGGGAGAACACTGAAGCTTTCTTT
j_gene: TRBJ1-2; abundance: NA; d_gene: NA; v_gene: TRBV5-1; CDR3aa: CASSLAKSGSGYGYTF; CDR3nt: TGCGCCAGCAGCTTGGCCAAATCAGGGTCGGGCTATGGCTACACCTTC
j_gene: TRBJ2-2; abundance: NA; d_gene: TRBD1; v_gene: TRBV28; CDR3aa: CATQGQGANTGELFF; CDR3nt: TGTGCCACCCAAGGACAGGGGGCGAACACCGGGGAGCTGTTTTTT
j_gene: TRBJ1-2; abundance: NA; d_gene: NA; v_gene: TRBV25-1; CDR3aa: CASSDGVLATF; CDR3nt: TGTGCCAGCAGTGACGGGGTACTGGCCACCTTC
j_gene: TRBJ2-7; abundance: NA; d_gene: TRBD2; v_gene: TRBV5-4; CDR3aa: CASSAASGREKVLVF; CDR3nt: TGTGCCAGCAGCGCTGCTAGCGGGAGGGAGAAAGTTTTAGTCTTC
j_gene: TRBJ1-4; abundance: few; d_gene: TRBD1; v_gene: TRBV28; CDR3aa: CASRPLDRGGEKLFF; CDR3nt: TGTGCCAGCAGACCCCTCGACAGGGGAGGGGAAAAACTGTTTTTT
j_gene: TRBJ2-7; abundance: NA; d_gene: TRBD1; v_gene: TRBV30; CDR3aa: CARRDREYSYEQYF; CDR3nt: TGTGCCCGACGGGACAGGGAGTACTCCTACGAGCAGTACTTC
j_gene: TRBJ2-2; abundance: NA; d_gene: NA; v_gene: TRBV10-3; CDR3aa: CAISESRGTLTTGELFF; CDR3nt: TGTGCCATCAGTGAGTCGAGGGGGACACTAACCACCGGGGAGCTGTTTTTT
j_gene: TRBJ1-2; abundance: NA; d_gene: TRBD1; v_gene: TRBV27; CDR3aa: CASSSWGQGYGYTF; CDR3nt: TGTGCCAGCAGTTCGTGGGGACAGGGTTATGGCTACACCTTC
j_gene: TRBJ2-1; abundance: NA; d_gene: NA; v_gene: TRBV7-9; CDR3aa: CASNIERGNEQFF; CDR3nt: TGTGCCAGCAACATAGAAAGGGGAAATGAGCAGTTCTTC
j_gene: TRBJ1-4; abundance: NA; d_gene: TRBD1; v_gene: TRBV2; CDR3aa: CASSDPQGAGATNEKLFF; CDR3nt: TGTGCCAGCAGTGATCCCCAGGGGGCTGGTGCAACTAATGAAAAACTGTTTTTT
j_gene: TRBJ1-5; abundance: NA; d_gene: TRBD1; v_gene: TRBV19; CDR3aa: CASSTGTASNQPQHF; CDR3nt: TGTGCCAGTAGTACCGGGACAGCTAGCAATCAGCCCCAGCATTTT
j_gene: TRBJ2-1; abundance: NA; d_gene: TRBD1; v_gene: TRBV24-1; CDR3aa: CATSARDRAYNEQFF; CDR3nt: TGTGCCACCAGTGCCCGGGACAGGGCATACAATGAGCAGTTCTTC
j_gene: TRBJ2-7; abundance: NA; d_gene: NA; v_gene: TRBV7-9; CDR3aa: CASSLSGNEQYF; CDR3nt: TGTGCCAGCAGCTTATCAGGGAACGAGCAGTACTTC
j_gene: TRBJ2-1; abundance: NA; d_gene: NA; v_gene: TRBV24-1; CDR3aa: CATNPGYYNEQFF; CDR3nt: TGTGCCACCAACCCGGGGTACTACAATGAGCAGTTCTTC
j_gene: TRBJ2-7; abundance: NA; d_gene: NA; v_gene: TRBV6-2/TRBV6-3; CDR3aa: CASSYLRVQGLGYEQYF; CDR3nt: TGTGCCAGCAGTTACTTACGAGTCCAGGGCTTAGGCTACGAGCAGTACTTC
j_gene: TRBJ1-4; abundance: NA; d_gene: NA; v_gene: TRBV28; CDR3aa: CASSPWQDEKLFF; CDR3nt: TGTGCCAGCAGTCCCTGGCAGGATGAAAAACTGTTTTTT
j_gene: TRBJ2-7; abundance: once; d_gene: TRBD1; v_gene: TRBV18; CDR3aa: CASSPGTGNEQYF; CDR3nt: TGTGCCAGCTCACCTGGGACAGGTAACGAGCAGTACTTC
j_gene: TRBJ1-5; abundance: NA; d_gene: NA; v_gene: TRBV18; CDR3aa: CASSAQGQNNQPQHF; CDR3nt: TGTGCCAGCTCAGCCCAAGGACAGAACAATCAGCCCCAGCATTTT
j_gene: TRBJ2-1; abundance: NA; d_gene: TRBD1; v_gene: TRBV11-3; CDR3aa: CASSPGTGDHNEQFF; CDR3nt: TGTGCCAGCAGTCCCGGGACAGGGGATCACAATGAGCAGTTCTTC
j_gene: TRBJ1-3; abundance: NA; d_gene: TRBD1; v_gene: TRBV3-1/TRBV3-2; CDR3aa: CASSQGGTGYGNTIYF; CDR3nt: TGTGCCAGCAGCCAAGGAGGGACAGGGTATGGAAACACCATATATTTT
j_gene: TRBJ2-2; abundance: once; d_gene: TRBD1; v_gene: TRBV14; CDR3aa: CASSHQGAGELFF; CDR3nt: TGTGCCAGCAGCCACCAGGGGGCCGGGGAGCTGTTTTTT
j_gene: TRBJ1-3; abundance: NA; d_gene: NA; v_gene: TRBV19; CDR3aa: CASSFGHLSGGNTIYF; CDR3nt: TGTGCCAGTAGTTTCGGACACCTCTCAGGAGGAAACACCATATATTTT
j_gene: TRBJ2-7; abundance: NA; d_gene: NA; v_gene: TRBV14; CDR3aa: CASSLPGFEQYF; CDR3nt: TGTGCCAGCAGCCTACCAGGGTTCGAGCAGTACTTC
j_gene: TRBJ1-2; abundance: NA; d_gene: NA; v_gene: TRBV5-1; CDR3aa: CASRPRENYGYTF; CDR3nt: TGCGCCAGCAGACCACGGGAAAACTATGGCTACACCTTC
j_gene: TRBJ2-5; abundance: NA; d_gene: NA; v_gene: TRBV7-3; CDR3aa: CASSLDGTPSGETQYF; CDR3nt: TGTGCCAGCAGCTTAGATGGGACTCCAAGTGGAGAGACCCAGTACTTC
j_gene: TRBJ1-6; abundance: NA; d_gene: TRBD1; v_gene: TRBV5-1; CDR3aa: CASSPGQANSPLHF; CDR3nt: TGCGCCAGCAGCCCGGGACAGGCAAATTCACCCCTCCACTTT
j_gene: TRBJ1-2; abundance: NA; d_gene: NA; v_gene: TRBV28; CDR3aa: CATSPGLGYTF; CDR3nt: TGTGCCACCTCTCCGGGTCTTGGCTACACCTTC
j_gene: TRBJ1-1; abundance: once; d_gene: NA; v_gene: TRBV2; CDR3aa: CASSERGSATEAFF; CDR3nt: TGTGCCAGCAGTGAAAGGGGTTCGGCCACTGAAGCTTTCTTT
j_gene: TRBJ1-1; abundance: NA; d_gene: NA; v_gene: TRBV6-1; CDR3aa: CASSEAPQGSEAFF; CDR3nt: TGTGCCAGCAGTGAAGCGCCCCAGGGGTCGGAGGCTTTCTTT
j_gene: TRBJ2-7; abundance: NA; d_gene: NA; v_gene: TRBV7-9; CDR3aa: CASSQGITYEQYF; CDR3nt: TGTGCCAGCAGCCAGGGGATTACCTACGAGCAGTACTTC
j_gene: TRBJ1-1; abundance: NA; d_gene: NA; v_gene: TRBV7-9; CDR3aa: CASSLNLGPEAFF; CDR3nt: TGTGCCAGCAGCTTAAACCTCGGTCCTGAAGCTTTCTTT
j_gene: TRBJ2-2; abundance: NA; d_gene: NA; v_gene: TRBV28; CDR3aa: CASSLSTTSWGTGTGELFF; CDR3nt: TGTGCCAGCAGTTTAAGTACGACCTCTTGGGGGACTGGAACCGGGGAGCTGTTTTTT
j_gene: TRBJ1-1; abundance: NA; d_gene: NA; v_gene: TRBV6-5; CDR3aa: CASSYSPRWRTEAFF; CDR3nt: TGTGCCAGCAGTTACAGCCCCCGTTGGCGGACTGAAGCTTTCTTT
j_gene: TRBJ1-4; abundance: NA; d_gene: NA; v_gene: TRBV4-1; CDR3aa: CASSQDPGGEKLFF; CDR3nt: TGCGCCAGCAGCCAAGATCCGGGGGGGGAAAAACTGTTTTTT
j_gene: TRBJ1-1; abundance: NA; d_gene: TRBD1; v_gene: TRBV27; CDR3aa: CASSLFRGPNTEAFF; CDR3nt: TGTGCCAGCAGTTTATTCAGGGGGCCGAACACTGAAGCTTTCTTT
j_gene: TRBJ1-2; abundance: NA; d_gene: TRBD1; v_gene: TRBV23-1; CDR3aa: CASSQQGATGYGYTF; CDR3nt: TGCGCCAGCAGTCAACAGGGGGCTACTGGCTATGGCTACACCTTC
j_gene: TRBJ1-2; abundance: NA; d_gene: NA; v_gene: TRBV28; CDR3aa: CASTWVQGNYGYTF; CDR3nt: TGTGCCAGCACCTGGGTACAGGGCAACTATGGCTACACCTTC
j_gene: TRBJ1-2; abundance: NA; d_gene: NA; v_gene: TRBV6-5; CDR3aa: CASSLLPREDGYTF; CDR3nt: TGTGCCAGCAGTTTACTCCCCAGGGAAGATGGCTACACCTTC
j_gene: TRBJ2-1; abundance: NA; d_gene: TRBD2; v_gene: TRBV6-8; CDR3aa: CASSYFAGGEYNEQFF; CDR3nt: TGTGCCAGCAGTTACTTTGCGGGAGGGGAATACAATGAGCAGTTCTTC
j_gene: TRBJ2-5; abundance: NA; d_gene: TRBD2; v_gene: TRBV7-8; CDR3aa: CASSLLGGVSETQYF; CDR3nt: TGTGCCAGCAGCTTGCTCGGGGGGGTTTCGGAGACCCAGTACTTC